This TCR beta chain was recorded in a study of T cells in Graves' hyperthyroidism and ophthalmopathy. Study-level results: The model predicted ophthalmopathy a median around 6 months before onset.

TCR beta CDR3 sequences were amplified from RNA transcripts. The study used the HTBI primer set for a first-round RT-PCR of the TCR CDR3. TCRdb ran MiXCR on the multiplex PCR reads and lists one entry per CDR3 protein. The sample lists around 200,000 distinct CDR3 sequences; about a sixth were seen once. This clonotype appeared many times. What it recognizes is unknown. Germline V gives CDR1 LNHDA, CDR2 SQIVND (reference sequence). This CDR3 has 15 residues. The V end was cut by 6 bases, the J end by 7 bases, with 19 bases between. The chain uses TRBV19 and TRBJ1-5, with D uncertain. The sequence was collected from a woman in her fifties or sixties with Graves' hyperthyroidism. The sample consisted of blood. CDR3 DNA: TGTGCCAGTAGCACCCAACCGGACGGATGGCAGCCCCAGCATTTT. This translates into CASSTQPDGWQPQHF.